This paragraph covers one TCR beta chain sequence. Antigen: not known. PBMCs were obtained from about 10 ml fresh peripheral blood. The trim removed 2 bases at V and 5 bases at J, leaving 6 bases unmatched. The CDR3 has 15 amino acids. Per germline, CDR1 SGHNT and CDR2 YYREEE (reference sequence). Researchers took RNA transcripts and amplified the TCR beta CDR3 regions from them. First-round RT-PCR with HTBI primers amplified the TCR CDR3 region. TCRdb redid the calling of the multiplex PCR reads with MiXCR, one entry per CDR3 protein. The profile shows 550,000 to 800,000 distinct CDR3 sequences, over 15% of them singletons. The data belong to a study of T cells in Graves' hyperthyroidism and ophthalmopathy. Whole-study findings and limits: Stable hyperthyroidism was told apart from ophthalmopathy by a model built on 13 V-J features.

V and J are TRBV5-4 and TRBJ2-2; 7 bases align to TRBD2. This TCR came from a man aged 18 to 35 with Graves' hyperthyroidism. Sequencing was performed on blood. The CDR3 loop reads CASSFGGRVTGELFF. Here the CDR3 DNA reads TGTGCCAGCAGCTTCGGCGGGAGAGTTACCGGGGAGCTGTTTTTT. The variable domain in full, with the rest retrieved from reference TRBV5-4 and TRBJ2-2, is ETGVTQSPTHLIKTRGQQVTLRCSSQSGHNTVSWYQQALGQGPQFIFQYYREEENGRGNFPPRFSGLQFPNYSSELNVNALELDDSALYLCASSFGGRVTGELFFGEGSRLTVL.